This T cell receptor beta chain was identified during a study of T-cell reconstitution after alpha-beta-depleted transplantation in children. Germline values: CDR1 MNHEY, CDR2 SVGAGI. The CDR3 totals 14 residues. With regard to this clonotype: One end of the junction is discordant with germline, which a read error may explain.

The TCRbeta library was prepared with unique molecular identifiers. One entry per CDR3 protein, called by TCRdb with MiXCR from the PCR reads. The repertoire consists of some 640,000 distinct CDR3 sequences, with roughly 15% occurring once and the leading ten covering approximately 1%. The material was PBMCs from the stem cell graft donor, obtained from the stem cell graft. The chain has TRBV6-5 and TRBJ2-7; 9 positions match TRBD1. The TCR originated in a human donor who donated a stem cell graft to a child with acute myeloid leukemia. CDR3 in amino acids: CASRYYRGRGEQYF. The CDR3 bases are TGTGCCAGCAGATACTACAGGGGGCGGGGTGAGCAGTACTTC.